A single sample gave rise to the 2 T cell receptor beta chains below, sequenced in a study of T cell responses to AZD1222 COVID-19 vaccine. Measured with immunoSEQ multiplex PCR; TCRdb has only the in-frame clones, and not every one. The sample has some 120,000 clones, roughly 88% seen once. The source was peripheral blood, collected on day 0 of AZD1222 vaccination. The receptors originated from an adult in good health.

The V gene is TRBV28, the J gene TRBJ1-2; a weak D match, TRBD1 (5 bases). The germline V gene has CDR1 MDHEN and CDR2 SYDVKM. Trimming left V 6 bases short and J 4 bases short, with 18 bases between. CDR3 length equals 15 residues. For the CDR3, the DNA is TGTGCCAGCAGAACGGGGCAGCCTATGACCTATGGCTACACCTTC. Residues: CASRTGQPMTYGYTF.

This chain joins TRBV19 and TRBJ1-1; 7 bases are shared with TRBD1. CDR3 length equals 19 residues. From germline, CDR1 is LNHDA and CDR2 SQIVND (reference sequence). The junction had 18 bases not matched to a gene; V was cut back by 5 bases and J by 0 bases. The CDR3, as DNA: TGTGCCAGTAGTGACCCCGGGACAGCACTCGACCTCATGAACACTGAAGCTTTCTTT. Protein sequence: CASSDPGTALDLMNTEAFF.